This TCR beta chain stems from a study of neurological immune-mediated disorders (dated by TCRdb to between 2018 and 2020). For context, the study as a whole: Peripheral blood TCR-beta repertoires from patients with HTLV-I-associated myelopathy (HAM/TSP), patients with multiple sclerosis, and healthy controls were compared in the study using UMI-based sequencing. Of the approximately 70 subjects in the cohort, roughly 14 were HAM/TSP patients, some 35 were multiple sclerosis patients, and about 20 were healthy controls. Alongside PBMC samples, the set of some 98 TCR-beta libraries contained longitudinal samples, technical triplicates, and paired CD4+ and CD8+ T-cell subsets that had been sorted.

Libraries from unsorted PBMCs were made from 2 million PBMCs kept in RNAlater at -80 degrees C until RNA extraction. PBMCs were separated from peripheral blood using Ficoll-Hypaque density gradient centrifugation and then cryopreserved in liquid nitrogen. Results and caveats for the whole study, not just this receptor: Across subjects, expanded clones never shared an identical CDR3 amino acid sequence, which suggests that the TCR-beta repertoires in every group were private. TCR clonal expansion was highest in HAM/TSP patients and lowest in MS patients, with MS patients falling below even healthy controls.

cDNA was synthesized by template-switch 5'RACE using a primer with a 10-nucleotide random unique molecular identifier that tagged each TCR transcript. Every sequencing run covered 15-18 subjects and yielded more than 160 million TCR-beta sequences. The RNeasy kit was used to extract total RNA. Using the KAPA Real-time Library Amplification kit, TCR-beta VDJ regions were amplified with primers for the TCR constant region and the 5'RACE anchor. A first PCR added sample indexes and Illumina adaptors, after which a second PCR increased the library yield. After Ampure bead purification, the TCR product of roughly 650 bp was size-selected on a 2% E-gel SizeSelection system. Before pooling, libraries had their quality checked on a Bioanalyzer, their concentration measured with Qubit, and their quantity determined with the Kapa Library Quantification kit. Paired-end 2 x 150 bp sequencing of the libraries was performed on an Illumina HiSeq 2500. To increase sequence diversity, roughly 24-31% phiX was spiked into each library pool. In the authors' own workflow: The quality-filtered reads were processed with the UMI-based MiGEC pipeline, whose error correction step removed more than 80% of the raw TCR sequences. IMGT germline references were used for aligning VDJ genes, and each clonotype was defined as a unique CDR3 amino acid sequence together with its V-J genes. Clonal expansion, Shannon diversity, and CDR3 relatedness (CalcPairwiseDistances, ClusterSamples) were evaluated with VDJtools, and phylogenetic trees were built with CLCbio workbench. A clone was classed as expanded if it had 8 or more unique UMIs, a cutoff based on coefficient-of-variation modelling across technical triplicates. TCRdb ran its own pipeline on the public reads, namely fastp trimming at Q25 and MiXCR clone calling, and kept in-frame beta chains. Here each entry gathers all rows of one CDR3 protein and keeps the most common genes and DNA. The V and J calls and clone size come from TCRdb's table, not from the authors' own analysis. In this sample the table shows about 24,000 distinct CDR3 sequences, roughly 13% of which occur a single time. The leading ten clones occupy approximately 16% of the sample.

The CDR3 contains 12 residues, cysteine and phenylalanine counted. Of all the DNA, just the CDR3 is kept, 36 bases in frame from base 1. V is cut by 1 base and J by 5 bases, and the space between the germline ends is 5 bases. The germline V gene encodes CDR1 SGHRS and CDR2 YFSETQ. This clonotype is regarded as medium-sized (0.01 to 0.1%). The antigen it binds to is not known. Per-base qualities were not stored, and no clone one base away is much larger. The V and J segments used are TRBV5-1 and TRBJ2-3; the D gene remains uncertain. Sequencing was carried out using PBMCs. The clonotype was recovered from a woman aged 40 to 50 with HTLV-1-associated myelopathy (HAM/TSP). The CDR3 sequence is CASSLQQDTQYF. The nucleotides read TGCGCCAGCAGCTTGCAACAAGATACGCAGTATTTT.